These 30 T cell receptor beta chains originate from one sample sequenced in a study of cytomegalovirus exposure and HLA in healthy donors. Assay used: immunoSEQ multiplex PCR; TCRdb lists only in-frame clones, some missing. The table shows more than 120,000 clones, with approximately 86% occurring only once. Sequencing was carried out using PBMCs. These receptors all come from a man aged 18 to 35 in good health and CMV-seropositive.

The gene calls are TRBV19 and TRBJ1-1; 12 nucleotides line up with TRBD1. CDR1 is LNHDA, CDR2 SQIVND, per germline (reference sequence). This CDR3 is 22 amino acids long. With V trimmed by 7 bases and J by 3 bases, 27 bases remained unmatched. The CDR3 DNA sequence: TGTGCCAGTAACCAACGTGTCTTTGTTGGGACAGGGGGCGAGAGGAAGGACACTGAAGCTTTCTTT. Protein product: CASNQRVFVGTGGERKDTEAFF.

The chain couples TRBV9 to TRBJ1-2; D uncertain. The CDR3 has 15 amino acids. Trimming shortened V by 0 bases and J by 2 bases, and 11 bases separated the two germline ends. Germline assignment: CDR1 SGDLS and CDR2 YYNGEE. The DNA for the CDR3 is TGTGCCAGCAGCGTAGATTACAAGACAAACTATGGCTACACCTTC. Its protein is CASSVDYKTNYGYTF.

The chain combines TRBV5-1 with TRBJ2-7; a weak D match, TRBD1 (6 bases). Germline-derived CDR1 and CDR2 are SGHRS and YFSETQ. V lost 0 bases to trimming and J lost 3 bases, with 7 bases between them. The CDR3 sequence is 13 residues long. CDR3 coding DNA: TGCGCCAGCAGCTTGGGGGACAACTACGAGCAGTACTTC. It translates to CASSLGDNYEQYF.

The DNA for the CDR3 is TGTGCCAGCAGCCCATGGGCGGGGACAGATACGCAGTATTTT. Amino acids: CASSPWAGTDTQYF. This sequence joins TRBV11-2 and TRBJ2-3, with a weak D call TRBD2 (6 bases). In germline, CDR1 is SGHAT, CDR2 FQNNGV. CDR3 length: 14 amino acids. V dropped 5 bases and J dropped 3 bases, with 12 bases sitting between them.

This clone was observed once. The gene calls are TRBV7-2 and TRBJ2-7, with D perhaps matching TRBD1 (5 bases). The CDR3 has 14 amino acids. Germline loops: CDR1 SGHTA, CDR2 FQGNSA. The V gene lost 3 bases and the J gene lost 2 bases, with 11 bases spanning the gap. In nucleotides, the CDR3 is TGTGCCAGCAGCTTCCCAGGGTCTACCTACGAGCAGTACTTC. Translating gives CASSFPGSTYEQYF.

The CDR3 protein is CASSFGRLRGSFTDTQYF. CDR3 DNA: TGTGCCAGCAGCTTCGGGAGACTCAGAGGGAGCTTCACAGATACGCAGTATTTT. V is TRBV5-4 and J is TRBJ2-3; the D gene is possibly TRBD2 (6 bases). The CDR3 is 18 residues long. V shed 2 bases and J shed 2 bases, with 21 bases lying between them. Germline CDR1 reads SGHNT; CDR2 reads YYREEE (reference sequence).

This clone came up a few times. This rearrangement joins TRBV7-2 to TRBJ2-3; D is uncertain. CDR1 SGHTA and CDR2 FQGNSA come from the germline V gene. The CDR3 is made up of 15 amino acids. Trimming took 5 bases from V and 3 from J, leaving 15 bases between them. DNA of the CDR3: TGTGCCAGCAGCCCCCGCCCAGGCCGTACAGATACGCAGTATTTT. Protein product: CASSPRPGRTDTQYF.

The rearrangement joins TRBV7-2 to TRBJ1-2, with D tentatively TRBD1 (6 bases). The CDR3 contains 14 residues. V shed 2 bases and J shed 8 bases, with 15 bases lying between them. Germline assignment: CDR1 SGHTA and CDR2 FQGNSA. DNA of the CDR3: TGTGCCAGCAGCTTACAGGTGTCAGGGGAAGGCTACACCTTC. It specifies CASSLQVSGEGYTF.

This clone has more than one count but fewer than ten. The chain combines TRBV7-9 with TRBJ1-5, with 7 positions matching TRBD1. Unmatched junction bases numbered 8, after V lost 5 bases and J lost 7 bases. Germline CDR1 is SEHNR and CDR2 is FQNEAQ (reference sequence). The CDR3 totals 14 residues. CDR3 region: CASSTQGTKQPQHF. DNA for the CDR3: TGTGCCAGCAGCACACAGGGGACAAAGCAGCCCCAGCATTTT.

This CDR3 reads CASRRTGSGNTIYF. The CDR3 DNA sequence: TGTGCCAGCAGACGAACAGGGTCTGGAAACACCATATATTTT. The chain recombines TRBV5-4 with TRBJ1-3; possibly TRBD1 for D (6 bases). CDR1 and CDR2 from the germline V gene are SGHNT and YYREEE (reference sequence). V was clipped by 5 bases and J by 1 base, with 10 bases between them. The CDR3 extends over 14 amino acids. Full variable domain (rest looked up from reference TRBV5-4 and TRBJ1-3): ETGVTQSPTHLIKTRGQQVTLRCSSQSGHNTVSWYQQALGQGPQFIFQYYREEENGRGNFPPRFSGLQFPNYSSELNVNALELDDSALYLCASRRTGSGNTIYFGEGSWLTVV.

V and J are TRBV28 and TRBJ1-5; D may be TRBD1 (5 bases). The CDR3 is 15 amino acids. Looked up from germline, CDR1 is MDHEN and CDR2 is SYDVKM. V was clipped by 10 bases and J by 0 bases, with 16 bases between them. CDR3 sequence (DNA): TGTGCCATCGGGGGGTCGCCCGTTAGCAATCAGCCCCAGCATTTT. As protein: CAIGGSPVSNQPQHF.

The chain has TRBV6-5 and TRBJ2-2; TRBD1 matches at 9 bases. Germline lookup yields CDR1 MNHEY and CDR2 SVGAGI. J lost 6 bases, V lost 1 base, and 3 bases had no gene match. CDR3 length: 15 residues. As DNA, the CDR3 is TGTGCCAGCAGTTACTGGGGACAGGGCTCCGGGGAGCTGTTTTTT. Amino acid sequence: CASSYWGQGSGELFF.

The chain is built from TRBV6-6 and TRBJ2-3; D possibly corresponds to TRBD2 (7 bases). The V gene lost 5 bases and the J gene lost 3 bases, with 18 bases spanning the gap. The CDR3 extends over 16 amino acids. The germline V gene encodes CDR1 MNHNY and CDR2 SVGAGI (reference sequence). The CDR3 loop reads CASSLRGRGGTDTQYF. The CDR3 DNA follows: TGTGCCAGCAGTCTTCGGGGGCGGGGAGGGACAGATACGCAGTATTTT.

This clone was counted a single time. The chain joins TRBV7-9 to TRBJ2-2, with TRBD2 identical over 8 bases. CDR1 and CDR2 from the germline V gene are SEHNR and FQNEAQ (reference sequence). The CDR3 is 17 residues long. Unmatched junction bases numbered 8, after V lost 3 bases and J lost 2 bases. This chain's CDR3 is CASSFPRAGGNTGELFF. CDR3 DNA sequence: TGTGCCAGCAGCTTCCCCCGCGCGGGGGGTAACACCGGGGAGCTGTTTTTT. Using reference TRBV7-9 and TRBJ2-2 for the parts outside the CDR3, the full variable domain is DTGVSQNPRHKITKRGQNVTFRCDPISEHNRLYWYRQTLGQGPEFLTYFQNEAQLEKSRLLSDRFSAERPKGSFSTLEIQRTEQGDSAMYLCASSFPRAGGNTGELFFGEGSRLTVL.

CDR3: CASTQATSGIGEQFF. The CDR3 coding sequence is TGTGCCAGCACCCAAGCGACTAGCGGGATAGGCGAGCAGTTCTTC. This chain links TRBV6-5 with TRBJ2-1; 11 bases match TRBD2. CDR3 length equals 15 residues. The germline CDR1 and CDR2 sequences are MNHEY and SVGAGI. The junction had 12 bases not matched to a gene; V was cut back by 7 bases and J by 10 bases.

The CDR3 nucleotides are TGTGCCAGCAGCTCCCGGGCGGGGAGCTCCTACAATGAGCAGTTCTTC. It encodes CASSSRAGSSYNEQFF. The rearrangement links TRBV11-2 to TRBJ2-1, with D perhaps matching TRBD2 (6 bases). V gave up 4 bases and J gave up 0 bases, with 13 bases separating them. The CDR3 is 16 amino acids. Germline CDR1 is SGHAT and CDR2 is FQNNGV. Full variable domain (rest looked up from reference TRBV11-2 and TRBJ2-1): EAGVAQSPRYKIIEKRQSVAFWCNPISGHATLYWYQQILGQGPKLLIQFQNNGVVDDSQLPKDRFSAERLKGVDSTLKIQPAKLEDSAVYLCASSSRAGSSYNEQFFGPGTRLTVL.

This clone was recorded only once. The chain is built from TRBV7-9 and TRBJ2-7; 10 nucleotides agree with TRBD1. The CDR3 sequence is 15 residues long. CDR1 SEHNR and CDR2 FQNEAQ come from the germline V gene (reference sequence). V gave up 5 bases and J gave up 2 bases; unmatched junction bases: 6. The CDR3 DNA is TGTGCCAGCAGCACCGGACAGGGGGTTGCCTACGAGCAGTACTTC. Its translation is CASSTGQGVAYEQYF.

This clone was seen just once. The rearrangement links TRBV5-1 to TRBJ2-6, with a weak D call TRBD1 (5 bases). Trimming pared 4 bases from V and 0 bases from J, leaving 14 bases between. Per germline, CDR1 SGHRS and CDR2 YFSETQ. The CDR3 totals 17 residues. CDR3 sequence (DNA): TGCGCCAGCAGCAGGAGTCAGGGTTTCTCTGGGGCCAACGTCCTGACTTTC. Its translation: CASSRSQGFSGANVLTF.

This chain connects TRBV10-1 to TRBJ2-7; a weak D match, TRBD1 (6 bases). The CDR3 covers 15 residues. Trimming left V 0 bases short and J 5 bases short, with 14 bases between. CDR1 is WNHNN, CDR2 SYGVQD, per germline (reference sequence). CDR3 nucleotide sequence: TGCGCCAGCAGTGAGTCAAACCTACAGGGCCACGAGCAGTACTTC. Its translation is CASSESNLQGHEQYF.

This clone was observed a few times. The chain carries TRBV7-9 and TRBJ1-2, with a tentative D call TRBD1 (6 bases). The CDR3 has 15 residues. V was shortened by 5 bases and J by 2 bases, with 15 bases between the two germline ends. CDR1 and CDR2 (germline): SEHNR, FQNEAQ (reference sequence). CDR3 loop: CASSPRIRGNYGYTF. CDR3 bases: TGTGCCAGCAGCCCCCGCATTAGGGGGAACTATGGCTACACCTTC.

The chain combines TRBV4-1 with TRBJ2-6; 7 bases line up with TRBD1. V trimming: 4 bases; J trimming: 1 base; junction bases outside the gene matches: 7. The CDR3 has 17 amino acids. Germline loops: CDR1 MGHRA, CDR2 YSYEKL. DNA for the CDR3: TGCGCCAGCAGCCCCGGGACAGCAAGATCTGGGGCCAACGTCCTGACTTTC. This translates into CASSPGTARSGANVLTF.

Points on this clone: An end of the junction differs from the germline gene, which may be a read error. The chain combines TRBV28 with TRBJ1-1; 8 bases align to TRBD1. Germline V gives CDR1 MDHEN, CDR2 SYDVKM. This CDR3 has 13 residues. The CDR3 DNA reads TGTGCCAGCAGTTTTTCATCTACAGGGGGGGCGTCATTT. It is translated as CASSFSSTGGASF.

The chain uses TRBV5-1 and TRBJ2-2; tentatively, D is TRBD1 (5 bases). The CDR3 has 15 residues. V was cut by 1 base and J by 3 bases, with 10 bases left in between. Germline V gives CDR1 SGHRS, CDR2 YFSETQ. The CDR3 reads CASSLRSGHTGELFF. CDR3 DNA: TGCGCCAGCAGCTTGAGGTCAGGGCACACCGGGGAGCTGTTTTTT.

V is TRBV19 and J is TRBJ1-5; tentative D call: TRBD1 (5 bases). V was cut by 7 bases and J by 0 bases, with 19 bases left in between. From germline, CDR1 is LNHDA and CDR2 SQIVND (reference sequence). CDR3 length: 17 residues. DNA for the CDR3: TGTGCCAGTAAAATTTACGGGAGAGGGGATAGCAATCAGCCCCAGCATTTT. Amino acids: CASKIYGRGDSNQPQHF.

The chain employs TRBV4-1 and TRBJ2-4, with 7 bases lining up with TRBD1. V gave up 0 bases and J gave up 6 bases; unmatched junction bases: 5. Germline V gives CDR1 MGHRA, CDR2 YSYEKL. The CDR3 contains 15 residues. In DNA, the CDR3 is TGCGCCAGCAGCCAAGACGAGGGGGCGCGAAACATTCAGTACTTC. It translates to CASSQDEGARNIQYF.

The CDR3 is CSVERPGLRANEQFF. CDR3 bases: TGCAGCGTTGAAAGACCGGGACTCAGGGCCAATGAGCAGTTCTTC. This chain joins TRBV29-1 and TRBJ2-1; D might be TRBD2 (6 bases). The germline V gene encodes CDR1 SQVTM and CDR2 ANQGSEA. The CDR3 extends over 15 amino acids. Trimming stripped 2 bases from V and 6 bases from J, with 17 bases between.

This chain joins TRBV19 and TRBJ1-1; no reliable D call. Germline CDR1 LNHDA, CDR2 SQIVND (reference sequence). The length of the CDR3 is 12 residues. The V end was cut by 5 bases, the J end by 4 bases, with 8 bases between. CDR3: CASSWASTEAFF. CDR3 nucleotides: TGTGCCAGTAGTTGGGCGTCCACTGAAGCTTTCTTT. The complete variable domain, with remaining parts taken from reference TRBV19 and TRBJ1-1, reads DGGITQSPKYLFRKEGQNVTLSCEQNLNHDAMYWYRQDPGQGLRLIYYSQIVNDFQKGDIAEGYSVSREKKESFPLTVTSAQKNPTAFYLCASSWASTEAFFGQGTRLTVV.

The CDR3 spells CASSQVFGPLGYTF. The CDR3, as DNA: TGCGCCAGCAGCCAAGTCTTTGGGCCACTCGGCTACACCTTC. The V and J genes are TRBV4-1 and TRBJ1-2; no clear D. Trimming took off 1 base at V and 8 bases at J, with 14 bases between the two ends. Germline CDR1 and CDR2: MGHRA and YSYEKL. CDR3 length equals 14 residues.

This clone has more than one count but fewer than ten. This chain joins TRBV11-2 and TRBJ2-1; D call uncertain. The CDR3 runs 15 residues. Between the trimmed V and J ends, which lost 1 base and 8 bases, there was a span of 15 bases. The germline gives CDR1 SGHAT, CDR2 FQNNGV. As DNA, the CDR3 is TGTGCCAGCAGCTTAGTTTCCACCCCCCGGGATGAGCAGTTCTTC. Translating gives CASSLVSTPRDEQFF. Full variable domain (rest looked up from reference TRBV11-2 and TRBJ2-1): EAGVAQSPRYKIIEKRQSVAFWCNPISGHATLYWYQQILGQGPKLLIQFQNNGVVDDSQLPKDRFSAERLKGVDSTLKIQPAKLEDSAVYLCASSLVSTPRDEQFFGPGTRLTVL.

This chain uses TRBV6-1 with TRBJ1-2; 7 bases align to TRBD1. The J segment lost 8 bases and the V segment lost 10 bases, leaving 19 bases of the junction unmatched. The CDR3 covers 15 residues. Per the germline V gene, CDR1 is MNHNS and CDR2 is SASEGT. CDR3 coding DNA: TGTGCCACATCTGAGGGTTCGACAGGGAAGAAGGGCTACACCTTC. The encoded protein is CATSEGSTGKKGYTF.